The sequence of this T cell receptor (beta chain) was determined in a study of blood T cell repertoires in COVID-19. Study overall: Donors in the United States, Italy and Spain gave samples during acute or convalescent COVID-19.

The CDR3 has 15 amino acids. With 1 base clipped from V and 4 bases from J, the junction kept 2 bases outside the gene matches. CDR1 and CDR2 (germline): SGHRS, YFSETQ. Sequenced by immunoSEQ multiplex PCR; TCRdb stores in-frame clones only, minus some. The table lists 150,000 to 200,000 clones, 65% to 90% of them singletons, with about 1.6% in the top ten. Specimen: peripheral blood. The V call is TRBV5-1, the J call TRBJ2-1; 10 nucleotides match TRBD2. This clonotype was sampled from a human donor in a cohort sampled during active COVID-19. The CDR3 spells CASSLSLAGYNEQFF. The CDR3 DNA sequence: TGCGCCAGCAGCTTGTCACTAGCGGGGTACAATGAGCAGTTCTTC.